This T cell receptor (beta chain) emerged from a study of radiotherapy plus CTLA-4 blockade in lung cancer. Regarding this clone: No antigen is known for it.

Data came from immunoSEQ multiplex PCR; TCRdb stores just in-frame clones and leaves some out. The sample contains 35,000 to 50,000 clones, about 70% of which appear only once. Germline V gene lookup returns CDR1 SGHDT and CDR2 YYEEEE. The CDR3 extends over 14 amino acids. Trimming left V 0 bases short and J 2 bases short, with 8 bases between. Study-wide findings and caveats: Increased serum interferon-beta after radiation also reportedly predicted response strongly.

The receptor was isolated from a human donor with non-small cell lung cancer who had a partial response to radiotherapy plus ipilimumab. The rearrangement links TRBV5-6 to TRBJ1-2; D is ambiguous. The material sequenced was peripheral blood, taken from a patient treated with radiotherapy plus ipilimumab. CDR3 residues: CASSLARRNYGYTF. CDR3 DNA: TGTGCCAGCAGCTTGGCCCGCAGGAACTATGGCTACACCTTC. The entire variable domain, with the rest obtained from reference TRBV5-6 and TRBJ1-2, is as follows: DAGVTQSPTHLIKTRGQQVTLRCSPKSGHDTVSWYQQALGQGPQFIFQYYEEEERQRGNFPDRFSGHQFPNYSSELNVNALLLGDSALYLCASSLARRNYGYTFGSGTRLTVV.